Below are 13 T cell receptor beta chains sequenced from a single sample in a study of T-cell reconstitution after alpha-beta-depleted transplantation in children. Preparation of the TCRbeta library used unique molecular identifiers. Using its own MiXCR run on the PCR reads, TCRdb lists one record per CDR3 protein. The sample lists about 980,000 distinct CDR3 sequences, about 30% occurring once. Here the sequenced sample was PBMCs, mostly from graft donor cells, taken 360 days after TCRalphabeta/CD19-depleted stem cell transplant. These receptors were taken from a boy less than two years old who had a stem cell transplant for SCID, so the T cells may come from the graft donor.

This clonotype was detected ten times or more. The CDR3 here is CASSRVLAGSNEQFF. CDR3 bases: TGTGCCAGCAGCCGGGTCCTAGCGGGGAGCAATGAGCAGTTCTTC. This chain joins TRBV5-8 and TRBJ2-1; TRBD2 aligns across 9 bases. Germline V CDR1 and CDR2: SGHTS, YDEGEE. J lost 6 bases, V lost 4 bases, and 8 bases had no gene match. CDR3 length equals 15 residues.

This chain links TRBV29-1 with TRBJ2-1; D is possibly TRBD1 (7 bases). The CDR3 runs 15 residues. Germline assignment: CDR1 SQVTM and CDR2 ANQGSEA. Trimming stripped 8 bases from V and 6 bases from J, with 23 bases between. The CDR3 sequence: CSSRAGGRVGNEQFF. In DNA, the CDR3 is TGCAGCTCTCGGGCAGGGGGGCGTGTCGGCAATGAGCAGTTCTTC.

The CDR3 DNA sequence: TGTGCTAGTGGTTTTGCGTACATTCAGTACTTC. Its protein is CASGFAYIQYF. The chain employs TRBV12-5 and TRBJ2-4; D remains ambiguous. CDR1 is LGHNT, CDR2 FRNRAP, per germline. The length of the CDR3 is 11 residues. Trimming took off 3 bases at V and 8 bases at J, with 5 bases between the two ends.

The chain carries TRBV20-1 and TRBJ2-1, with TRBD2 as a possible D gene (7 bases). From germline, CDR1 is DFQATT and CDR2 SNEGSKA (reference sequence). V lost 5 bases, J lost 4 bases, and 24 bases lay in between. The CDR3 loop spans 17 amino acids. CDR3 coding DNA: TGCAGTGCTGGCTTCGTCATGGGGGGGGGCCAGTACAATGAGCAGTTCTTC. Its translation is CSAGFVMGGGQYNEQFF.

This rearrangement joins TRBV6-1 to TRBJ2-7, with 10 positions matching TRBD1. The CDR3 sequence is 15 residues long. With 2 bases clipped from V and 3 bases from J, the junction kept 4 bases outside the gene matches. Germline CDR1 and CDR2: MNHNS and SASEGT. The DNA for the CDR3 is TGTGCCAGCAGTGAAAGGGGACAGGGGATCTACGAGCAGTACTTC. It encodes CASSERGQGIYEQYF.

V gene TRBV11-2 combines with J gene TRBJ2-5, with 8 bases identical to TRBD1. Per germline, CDR1 SGHAT and CDR2 FQNNGV. This CDR3 is 14 amino acids long. With 7 bases clipped from V and 1 base from J, the junction kept 5 bases outside the gene matches. This chain's CDR3 is CASNRDRTQETQYF. The CDR3 DNA follows: TGTGCCAGCAACCGGGACAGGACCCAAGAGACCCAGTACTTC.

This sequence joins TRBV19 and TRBJ1-5, with D perhaps matching TRBD1 (5 bases). Trimming removed 0 bases at V and 4 bases at J, with 13 bases between. The germline V gene has CDR1 LNHDA and CDR2 SQIVND (reference sequence). This CDR3 is built from 16 residues. The CDR3 region is CASSIEQVRVNQPQHF. The CDR3 bases are TGTGCCAGTAGTATAGAACAGGTTCGAGTAAATCAGCCCCAGCATTTT.

This clonotype was counted many times. The genes are TRBV5-1 and TRBJ2-5, with D possibly matching TRBD1 (7 bases). V was pared by 5 bases and J by 5 bases, with 13 bases between. The CDR3 covers 13 residues. From germline, CDR1 is SGHRS and CDR2 YFSETQ. The CDR3 region has the DNA TGCGCCAGCAGGACAGGGAGGAGGGAGACCCAGTACTTC. Translated, it gives CASRTGRRETQYF.

This clonotype was seen at least ten times. The rearrangement uses TRBV12-3 or TRBV12-4 and TRBJ2-7; D perhaps matches TRBD1 (5 bases). V gave up 1 base and J gave up 1 base, with 11 bases separating them. The CDR3 loop spans 15 amino acids. This CDR3 reads CASSLGVGPSYEQYF. The CDR3 DNA is TGTGCCAGCAGTTTAGGGGTGGGGCCATCCTACGAGCAGTACTTC.

In this sample, this clonotype turned up a few times. The chain links TRBV4-2 to TRBJ2-7; D gene unclear. This CDR3 contains 15 residues. Per germline, CDR1 LGHNA and CDR2 YNFKEQ. The germline V and J ends were trimmed by 4 bases and 2 bases, with 15 bases remaining between them. CDR3 sequence (DNA): TGTGCCAGCAGCCCAAGGGAAGGCATTACCTACGAGCAGTACTTC. Translated: CASSPREGITYEQYF.

The chain links TRBV7-9 to TRBJ1-2, with D unresolved. The CDR3 is made up of 16 amino acids. The V gene's germline CDR1 is SEHNR and CDR2 FQNEAQ (reference sequence). V gave up 0 bases and J gave up 2 bases, with 13 bases separating them. Written as DNA, the CDR3 is TGTGCCAGCAGCTTAGCGGTATCACGGGAGAACTATGGCTACACCTTC. Amino acids: CASSLAVSRENYGYTF.

The chain links TRBV10-3 to TRBJ2-1, with unresolved D. The CDR3 covers 15 residues. V shed 2 bases and J shed 9 bases, with 17 bases lying between them. Germline V gene data show CDR1 as ENHRY and CDR2 as SYGVKD. CDR3 bases: TGTGCCATCAGTGAGGGCCTAGTGTACAATCCTGAGCAGTTCTTC. Protein sequence: CAISEGLVYNPEQFF.

This chain links TRBV15 with TRBJ1-1, with D uncertain. CDR1 is LNHNV and CDR2 is YYDKDF in the germline V gene (reference sequence). CDR3 size: 13 residues. V was pared by 1 base and J by 10 bases, with 13 bases between. In DNA form, the CDR3 reads TGTGCCACCAGCAGAGCGGACCCCCTTAGAGCTTTCTTT. Translated, it gives CATSRADPLRAFF.